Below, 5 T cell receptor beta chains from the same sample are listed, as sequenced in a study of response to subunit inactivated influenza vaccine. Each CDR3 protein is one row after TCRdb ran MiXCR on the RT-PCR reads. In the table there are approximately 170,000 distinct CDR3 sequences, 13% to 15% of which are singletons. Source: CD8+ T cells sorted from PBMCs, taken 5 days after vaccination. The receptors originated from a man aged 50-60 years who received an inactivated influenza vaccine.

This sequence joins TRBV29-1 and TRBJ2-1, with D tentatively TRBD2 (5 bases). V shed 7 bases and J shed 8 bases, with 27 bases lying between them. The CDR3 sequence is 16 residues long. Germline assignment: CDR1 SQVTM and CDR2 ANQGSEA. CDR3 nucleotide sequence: TGCAGCGCTCCACTCTATCCAGCGGCCTCCTTCGATGAGCAGTTCTTC. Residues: CSAPLYPAASFDEQFF.

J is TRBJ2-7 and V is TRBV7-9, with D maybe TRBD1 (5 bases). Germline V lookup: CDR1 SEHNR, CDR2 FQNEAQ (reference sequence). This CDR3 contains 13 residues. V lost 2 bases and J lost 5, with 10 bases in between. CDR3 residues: CASSLQGEDEQYF. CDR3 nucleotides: TGTGCCAGCAGCTTACAGGGTGAGGACGAGCAGTACTTC.

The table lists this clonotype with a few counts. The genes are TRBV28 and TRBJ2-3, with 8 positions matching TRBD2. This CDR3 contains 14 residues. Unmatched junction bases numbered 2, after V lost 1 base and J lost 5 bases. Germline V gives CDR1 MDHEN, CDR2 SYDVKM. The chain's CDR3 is CASSLLREEDTQYF. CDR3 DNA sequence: TGTGCCAGCAGTTTATTGCGGGAGGAAGATACGCAGTATTTT.

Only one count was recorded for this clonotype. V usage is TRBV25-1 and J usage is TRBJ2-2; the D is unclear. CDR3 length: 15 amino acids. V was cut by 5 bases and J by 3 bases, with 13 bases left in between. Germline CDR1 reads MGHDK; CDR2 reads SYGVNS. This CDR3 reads CASSLLGSDTGELFF. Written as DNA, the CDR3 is TGTGCCAGCAGTCTCCTCGGCTCGGACACCGGGGAGCTGTTTTTT.

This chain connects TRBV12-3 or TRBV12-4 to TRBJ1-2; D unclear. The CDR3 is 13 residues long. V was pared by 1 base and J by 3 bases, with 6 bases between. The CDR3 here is CASSLVRDYGYTF. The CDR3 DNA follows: TGTGCCAGCAGTTTAGTACGGGACTATGGCTACACCTTC.